The source of this T cell receptor (beta chain) is a study of T cell changes during pregnancy in multiple sclerosis. Libraries were prepared by immunoSEQ multiplex PCR; TCRdb keeps only in-frame clonotypes and omits some of them. The table has roughly 110,000 clones, roughly 89% seen once. CDR3 length: 16 residues. Germline-derived CDR1 and CDR2 are MNHEY and SMNVEV (reference sequence). The V gene lost 1 base and the J gene lost 8 bases, with 19 bases spanning the gap. This TCR was recovered from a female donor with multiple sclerosis, enrolled in a pregnancy study. The J gene is TRBJ2-3, the V gene TRBV27; no firm D call. The specimen comprised peripheral blood, sampled before pregnancy. The CDR3 DNA reads as TGTGCCAGCAGTTTATTGTCTGGAGTAACGTCGGGTACGCAGTATTTT. Translation: CASSLLSGVTSGTQYF.